Listed below are T cell receptor beta chains from one sample, sequenced in a study of OX40 agonist ivuxolimab in advanced cancers. The assay was immunoSEQ multiplex PCR, and TCRdb's table has in-frame clones only and misses some. Here the sample spans roughly 56,000 clones, approximately 81% being singletons. Material: CD4+ or CD8+ T cells sorted from blood, obtained in a trial of the OX40 agonist ivuxolimab. These receptors were obtained from an adult with an advanced solid tumor such as melanoma, head and neck, liver or kidney cancer. Both conserved end residues are part of each CDR3. The D gene is left open where the match is weak. Clone size is given for some rows only: seen once, a few or many times, or a class if the clone is expanded.

>NA|TRBJ2-3|NA|TRBV2
CASSEAPGPRADTQYF
TGTGCCAGCAGTGAAGCCCCTGGTCCCAGGGCAGATACGCAGTATTTT
>NA|TRBJ1-3|NA|TRBV7-6
CASSLSGNTIYF
TGTGCCAGCAGCCTCTCTGGAAACACCATATATTTT
>NA|TRBJ1-3|NA|TRBV14
CASSHYRDLSGNTIYF
TGTGCCAGCAGCCATTACAGGGACTTATCTGGAAACACCATATATTTT
>NA|TRBJ1-1|NA|TRBV5-1
CASSLEIVTDTYTEAFF
TGCGCCAGCAGCTTGGAAATAGTGACAGACACCTACACTGAAGCTTTCTTT
>NA|TRBJ2-7|TRBD1|TRBV9
CASSPGTEGEQYF
TGTGCCAGCAGCCCCGGGACAGAGGGCGAGCAGTACTTC
>NA|TRBJ2-2|TRBD2|TRBV5-1
CASSLVGGRNTGELFF
TGCGCCAGCAGCTTGGTGGGCGGGAGGAACACCGGGGAGCTGTTTTTT
>once|TRBJ2-2|NA|TRBV5-5
CASSFSLRPDTGELFF
TGTGCCAGCAGCTTCTCTTTGCGTCCGGACACCGGGGAGCTGTTTTTT
>NA|TRBJ1-1|NA|TRBV7-2
CASSPGAEAFF
TGTGCCAGCAGCCCAGGGGCTGAAGCTTTCTTT
>NA|TRBJ1-1|NA|TRBV15
CATSRDGKGYDTEAFF
TGTGCCACCAGCAGAGATGGAAAGGGTTATGACACTGAAGCTTTCTTT
>NA|TRBJ2-2|NA|TRBV19
CASSIQGPRELFF
TGTGCCAGTAGTATCCAGGGCCCGAGGGAGCTGTTTTTT
>few|TRBJ2-7|NA|TRBV4-1
CASSQAPGDEQYF
TGCGCCAGCAGCCAAGCGCCAGGAGACGAGCAGTACTTC
>NA|TRBJ1-5|NA|TRBV7-8
CASSRAGTYSGQPQHF
TGTGCCAGCAGCCGAGCCGGGACTTATTCCGGTCAGCCCCAGCATTTT
>NA|TRBJ1-6|NA|TRBV7-3
CASSLNGPRGGSPLHF
TGTGCCAGCAGCTTAAATGGCCCACGGGGAGGGTCACCCCTCCACTTT
>NA|TRBJ1-4|NA|TRBV7-2
CASSLRGGRNEKLFF
TGTGCCAGCAGCCTTCGGGGGGGGCGGAATGAAAAACTGTTTTTT
>NA|TRBJ2-1|NA|TRBV12-5
CASRPPNYNEQFF
TGTGCTAGTCGCCCTCCGAACTACAATGAGCAGTTCTTC
>NA|TRBJ2-5|TRBD1|TRBV7-2
CAGGQGQETQYF
TGTGCCGGGGGACAGGGACAAGAGACCCAGTACTTC
>NA|TRBJ1-3|NA|TRBV7-2
CASSLDGISGNTIYF
TGTGCCAGCAGCTTAGATGGGATCTCTGGAAACACCATATATTTT
>NA|TRBJ2-7|NA|TRBV13
CASSPPGGTLYEQYF
TGTGCCAGCAGCCCCCCCGGAGGGACGTTGTACGAGCAGTACTTC
>NA|TRBJ1-2|NA|TRBV7-9
CASSPGTEYGYTF
TGTGCCAGCAGCCCCGGGACCGAGTATGGCTACACCTTC
>NA|TRBJ2-5|NA|TRBV28
CASSSGRGERETQYF
TGTGCCAGCAGTTCCGGTCGGGGAGAGAGAGAGACCCAGTACTTC
>NA|TRBJ2-7|NA|TRBV29-1
CSVELRVGLRKIEQYF
TGCAGCGTTGAACTCAGGGTGGGTCTAAGGAAGATTGAGCAGTACTTC
>NA|TRBJ2-1|TRBD2|TRBV14
CASSQGGIAGYNEQFF
TGTGCCAGCAGCCAAGGGGGAATAGCGGGCTACAATGAGCAGTTCTTC
>NA|TRBJ2-7|NA|TRBV11-1
CASSSRGGAYEQYF
TGTGCCAGCAGCTCTAGGGGGGGCGCCTACGAGCAGTACTTC
>NA|TRBJ2-7|NA|TRBV10-3
CAISEKGFEQYF
TGTGCCATCAGTGAGAAAGGGTTCGAGCAGTACTTC
>few|TRBJ2-7|NA|TRBV7-6
CASSLVGGRADEQYF
TGTGCCAGCAGCTTAGTCGGTGGCAGGGCTGACGAGCAGTACTTC
>NA|TRBJ2-1|TRBD2|TRBV2
CASSPSGPISDEQFF
TGTGCCAGCAGTCCTAGCGGGCCCATCTCCGATGAGCAGTTCTTC
>NA|TRBJ2-7|NA|TRBV19
CASSIENSEQYF
TGTGCCAGTAGTATAGAAAACTCCGAGCAGTACTTC
>NA|TRBJ1-2|TRBD1|TRBV27
CASSYRDRGDYGYTF
TGTGCCAGCAGTTACCGGGACAGGGGGGACTATGGCTACACCTTC
>NA|TRBJ1-3|TRBD1|TRBV4-2
CASRGTGARNTIYF
TGTGCCAGCAGGGGGACAGGGGCCCGAAACACCATATATTTT
>NA|TRBJ2-3|TRBD2|TRBV7-8
CASSLVGGRADTQYF
TGTGCCAGCAGCTTAGTTGGTGGGAGGGCGGATACGCAGTATTTT